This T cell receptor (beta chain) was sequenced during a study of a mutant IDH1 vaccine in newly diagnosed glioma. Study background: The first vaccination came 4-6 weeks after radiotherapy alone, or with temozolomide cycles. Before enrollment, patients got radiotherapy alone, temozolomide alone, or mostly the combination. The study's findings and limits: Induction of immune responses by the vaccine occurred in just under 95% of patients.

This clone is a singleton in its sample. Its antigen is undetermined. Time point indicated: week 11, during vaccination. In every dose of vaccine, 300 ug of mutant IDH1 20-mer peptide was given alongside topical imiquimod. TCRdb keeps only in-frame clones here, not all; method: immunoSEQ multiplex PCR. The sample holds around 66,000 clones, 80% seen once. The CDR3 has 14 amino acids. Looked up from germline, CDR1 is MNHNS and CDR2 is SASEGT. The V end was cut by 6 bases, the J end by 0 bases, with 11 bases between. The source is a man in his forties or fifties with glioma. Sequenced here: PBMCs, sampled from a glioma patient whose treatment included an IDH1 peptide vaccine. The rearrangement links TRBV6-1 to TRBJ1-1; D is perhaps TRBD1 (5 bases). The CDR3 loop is CASRMTALNTEAFF. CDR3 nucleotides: TGTGCCAGCAGGATGACAGCTTTGAACACTGAAGCTTTCTTT.